This TCR beta chain was captured in a study of T cells in Graves' hyperthyroidism and ophthalmopathy. This clonotype turned up a few times. The ends were cut back, 1 base at V and 8 bases at J, with 14 bases in the middle. The CDR3 covers 14 residues. The investigators amplified TCR beta CDR3 regions from RNA transcripts. A set of HTBI primers served as the primers for a first-round RT-PCR of the TCR CDR3. One entry per CDR3 protein, called by TCRdb with MiXCR from the multiplex PCR reads. The sample includes about 380,000 distinct CDR3 sequences, around 14% of them seen just once. The sequence came from a woman between 55 and 75 years old with Graves' hyperthyroidism. This sequence joins TRBV12-3 or TRBV12-4 and TRBJ1-2, with unresolved D. Sequencing was done on a sample of blood. CDR3 DNA: TGTGCCAGCAGTTTAGAAGTCGCCGGTGGGGGCTACACCTTC. Translation: CASSLEVAGGGYTF.